The TCR beta chain under discussion was sequenced for a study of blood T cell repertoires in COVID-19. Study details: Samples representing acute and convalescent COVID-19 were sourced from the United States, Italy and Spain. PBMCs, B-cell-depleted T cells, or T cells provided the cDNA or gDNA that made up the material.

As handled by the study authors: From reference gene primer amplification, estimates of nucleated cell counts were derived. Data came from immunoSEQ multiplex PCR; TCRdb stores just in-frame clones and leaves some out. D and trimming come from the DNA, and the V and J calls and clone size come from that table. The table includes over 100,000 clones, over 70% detected once. Trimming removed 3 bases from V and 0 bases from J, with 21 bases in between. Germline values: CDR1 DFQATT, CDR2 SNEGSKA (reference sequence). CDR3 length equals 18 residues. This sequence joins TRBV20-1 and TRBJ1-5; D possibly corresponds to TRBD1 (5 bases). Sequenced: peripheral blood. The source of this sequence is a man aged 50 to 59 with acute or convalescent COVID-19. The CDR3 here is CSASSRQGGSYSNQPQHF. Here the CDR3 DNA reads TGCAGTGCTAGTTCTCGGCAGGGAGGTTCGTATAGCAATCAGCCCCAGCATTTT.